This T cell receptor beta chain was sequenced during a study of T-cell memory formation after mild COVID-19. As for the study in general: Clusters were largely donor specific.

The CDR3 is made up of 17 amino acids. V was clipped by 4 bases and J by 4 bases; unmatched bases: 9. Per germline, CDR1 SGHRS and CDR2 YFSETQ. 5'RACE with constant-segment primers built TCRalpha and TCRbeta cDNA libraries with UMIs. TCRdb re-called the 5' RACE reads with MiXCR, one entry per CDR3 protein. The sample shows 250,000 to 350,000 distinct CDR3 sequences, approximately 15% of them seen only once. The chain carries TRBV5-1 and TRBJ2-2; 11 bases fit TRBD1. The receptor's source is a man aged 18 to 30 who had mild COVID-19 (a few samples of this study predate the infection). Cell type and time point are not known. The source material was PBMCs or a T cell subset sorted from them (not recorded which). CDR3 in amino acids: CASSLIPGTGGTGELFF. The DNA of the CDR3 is TGCGCCAGCAGCCTGATCCCCGGGACAGGGGGCACCGGGGAGCTGTTTTTT.